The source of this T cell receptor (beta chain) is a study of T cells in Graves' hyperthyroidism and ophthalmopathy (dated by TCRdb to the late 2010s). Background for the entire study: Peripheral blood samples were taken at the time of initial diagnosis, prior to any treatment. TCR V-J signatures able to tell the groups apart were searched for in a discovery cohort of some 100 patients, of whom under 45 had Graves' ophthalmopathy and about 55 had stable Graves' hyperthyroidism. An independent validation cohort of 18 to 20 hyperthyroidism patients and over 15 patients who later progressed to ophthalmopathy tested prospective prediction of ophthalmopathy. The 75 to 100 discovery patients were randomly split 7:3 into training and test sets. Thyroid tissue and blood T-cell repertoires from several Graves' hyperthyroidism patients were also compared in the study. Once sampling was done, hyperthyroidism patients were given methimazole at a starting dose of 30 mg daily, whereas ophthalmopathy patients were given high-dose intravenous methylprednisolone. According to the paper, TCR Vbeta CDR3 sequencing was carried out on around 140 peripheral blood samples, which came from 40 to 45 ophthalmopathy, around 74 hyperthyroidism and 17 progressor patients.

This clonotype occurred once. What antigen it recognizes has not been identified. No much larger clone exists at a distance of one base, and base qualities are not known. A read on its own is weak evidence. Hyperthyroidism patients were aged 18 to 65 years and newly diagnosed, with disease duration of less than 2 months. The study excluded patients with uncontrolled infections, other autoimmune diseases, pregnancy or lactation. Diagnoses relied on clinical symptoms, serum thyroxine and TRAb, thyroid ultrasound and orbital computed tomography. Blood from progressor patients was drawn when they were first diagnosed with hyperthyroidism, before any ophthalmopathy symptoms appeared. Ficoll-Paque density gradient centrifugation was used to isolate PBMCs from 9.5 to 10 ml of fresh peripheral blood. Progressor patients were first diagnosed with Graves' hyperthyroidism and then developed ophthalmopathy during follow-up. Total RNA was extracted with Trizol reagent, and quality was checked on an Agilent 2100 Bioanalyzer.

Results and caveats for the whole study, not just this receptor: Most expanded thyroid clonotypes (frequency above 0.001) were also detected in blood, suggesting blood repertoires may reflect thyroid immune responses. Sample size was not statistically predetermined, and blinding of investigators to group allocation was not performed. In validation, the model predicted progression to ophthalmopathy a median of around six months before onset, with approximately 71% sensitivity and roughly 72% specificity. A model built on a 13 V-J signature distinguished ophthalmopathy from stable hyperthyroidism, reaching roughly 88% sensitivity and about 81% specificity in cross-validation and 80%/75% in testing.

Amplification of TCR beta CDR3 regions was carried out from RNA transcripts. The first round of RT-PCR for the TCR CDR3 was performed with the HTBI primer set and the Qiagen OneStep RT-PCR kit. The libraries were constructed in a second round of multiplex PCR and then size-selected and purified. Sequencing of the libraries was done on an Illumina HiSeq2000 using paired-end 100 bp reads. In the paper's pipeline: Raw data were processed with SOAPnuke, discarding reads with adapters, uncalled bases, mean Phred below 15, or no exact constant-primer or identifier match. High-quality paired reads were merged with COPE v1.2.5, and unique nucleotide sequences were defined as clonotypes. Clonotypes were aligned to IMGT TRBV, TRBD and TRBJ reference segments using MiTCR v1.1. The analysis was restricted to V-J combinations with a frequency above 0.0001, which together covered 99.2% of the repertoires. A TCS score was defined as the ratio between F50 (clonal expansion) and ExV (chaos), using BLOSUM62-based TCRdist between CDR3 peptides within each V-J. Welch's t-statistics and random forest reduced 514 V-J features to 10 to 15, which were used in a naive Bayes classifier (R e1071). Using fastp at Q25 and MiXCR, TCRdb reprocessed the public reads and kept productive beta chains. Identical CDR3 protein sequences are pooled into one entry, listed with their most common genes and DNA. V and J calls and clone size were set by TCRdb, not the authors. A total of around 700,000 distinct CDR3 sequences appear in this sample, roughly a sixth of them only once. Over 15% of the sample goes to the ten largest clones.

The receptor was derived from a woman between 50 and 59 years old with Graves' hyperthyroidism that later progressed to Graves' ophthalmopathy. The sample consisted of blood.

The CDR3 protein sequence reads: CASSQDGQSREANYGYTF. The DNA sequence is as follows: TGCGCCAGCAGCCAAGATGGTCAATCCAGGGAAGCTAACTATGGCTACACCTTC. The chain links TRBV4-1 with TRBJ1-2; a tentative D call is TRBD1 (5 bases match). The CDR3 measures 18 amino acids from cysteine to phenylalanine. The entry retains the CDR3 DNA only, 54 bases that are in frame from base 1. V is clipped by 0 bases and J by 0 bases, and the sequence between their germline boundaries is 17 bases long. CDR1 and CDR2 are drawn from the germline V gene: MGHRA, YSYEKL.